This T cell receptor beta chain was found in a study of blood T cell repertoires in COVID-19. As processed by the authors: Cell counts per sample came from amplifying reference gene primers. Produced via immunoSEQ multiplex PCR; TCRdb's table is partial and in-frame only. V and J calls and clone size come straight from that table; D and trimming were deduced from the DNA. This table holds around 200,000 clones, around 87% found once. Germline values: CDR1 LNHDA, CDR2 SQIVND (reference sequence). V lost 6 bases to trimming and J lost 3 bases, with 15 bases between them. This CDR3 comprises 14 residues.

Source material: peripheral blood. The chain recombines TRBV19 with TRBJ2-7; a possible D gene is TRBD2 (6 bases). The sequence came from a man aged 18 to 35 with active or convalescent COVID-19. The CDR3 sequence is CASRRSGESYEQYF. The CDR3 coding sequence is TGTGCCAGTAGACGGTCGGGGGAAAGCTACGAGCAGTACTTC. Together with reference TRBV19 and TRBJ2-7, the CDR3 gives the full variable domain: DGGITQSPKYLFRKEGQNVTLSCEQNLNHDAMYWYRQDPGQGLRLIYYSQIVNDFQKGDIAEGYSVSREKKESFPLTVTSAQKNPTAFYLCASRRSGESYEQYFGPGTRLTVT.